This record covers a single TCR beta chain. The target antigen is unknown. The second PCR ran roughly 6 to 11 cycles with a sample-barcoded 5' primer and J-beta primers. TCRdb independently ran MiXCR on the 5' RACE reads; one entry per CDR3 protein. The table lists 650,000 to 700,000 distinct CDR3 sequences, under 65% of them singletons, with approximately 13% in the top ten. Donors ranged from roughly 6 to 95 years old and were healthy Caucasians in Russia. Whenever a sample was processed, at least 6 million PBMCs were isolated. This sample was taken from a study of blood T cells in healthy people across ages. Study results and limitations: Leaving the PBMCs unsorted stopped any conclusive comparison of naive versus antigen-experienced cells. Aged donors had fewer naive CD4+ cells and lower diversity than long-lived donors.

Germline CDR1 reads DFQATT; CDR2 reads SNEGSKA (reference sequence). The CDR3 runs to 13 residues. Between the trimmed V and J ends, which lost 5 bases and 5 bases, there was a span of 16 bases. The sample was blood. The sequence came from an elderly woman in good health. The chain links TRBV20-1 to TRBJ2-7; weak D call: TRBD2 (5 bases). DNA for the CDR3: TGCAGTGCTCATGACACGCCTAGCAACGAGCAGTACTTC. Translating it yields CSAHDTPSNEQYF.